Each of the 26 T cell receptor beta chains below was sequenced from the same sample in a study of CD8 T cells in Susac syndrome. The authors reverse transcribed about 0.5 to 1 ug RNA with random hexamers. TCRdb re-derived calls from the immunoSEQ multiplex PCR reads in MiXCR, one entry per CDR3 protein. The sample contains 100,000 to 150,000 distinct CDR3 sequences, 94% of which appear only once. Specimen: CD4+ T cells from PBMCs. Receptors originate from a human donor in good health.

The sample holds one count of this clonotype. The genes are TRBV29-1 and TRBJ1-3; unclear D gene. The CDR3 consists of 14 residues. Deletions cut 6 bases from V and 0 bases from J, with 12 bases between. In germline, CDR1 is SQVTM, CDR2 ANQGSEA. CDR3 sequence: CSVTYSGSGNTIYF. CDR3 DNA sequence: TGCAGCGTGACCTACTCGGGCTCTGGAAACACCATATATTTT.

This clonotype was seen a single time. The J gene is TRBJ1-5, the V gene TRBV6-1; possible D gene TRBD1, 5 bases. The CDR3 length is 17 residues. Trimming took off 0 bases at V and 3 bases at J, with 15 bases between the two ends. Germline values: CDR1 MNHNS, CDR2 SASEGT. CDR3 protein: CASSEAMGAGNNQPQHF. The CDR3 nucleotides read TGTGCCAGCAGTGAAGCGATGGGAGCAGGGAACAATCAGCCCCAGCATTTT.

This sequence joins TRBV24-1 and TRBJ2-1; no clear D gene. The germline V gene encodes CDR1 KGHDR and CDR2 SFDVKD. V lost 5 bases, J lost 8 bases, and 6 bases lay in between. The CDR3 has 11 residues. CDR3 nucleotides: TGTGCCACCAGTGCCCGGGATGAGCAGTTCTTC. Translating it yields CATSARDEQFF.

This chain joins TRBV3-1 and TRBJ2-7; 8 bases map to TRBD2. J gave up 0 bases and V 3 bases, and 7 bases lay outside the gene matches. Germline CDR1 and CDR2: LGHDT and YNNKEL (reference sequence). CDR3 length: 16 residues. CDR3 sequence reads: CASSHGGAGVSYEQYF. DNA for the CDR3: TGTGCCAGCAGCCACGGGGGAGCGGGAGTCTCCTACGAGCAGTACTTC.

This clonotype was counted a few times. V usage is TRBV24-1 and J usage is TRBJ1-3, with a tentative D call TRBD1 (6 bases). With 10 bases removed from V and 0 bases from J, the gap between germline ends came to 12 bases. The CDR3 is 14 residues long. Per germline, CDR1 KGHDR and CDR2 SFDVKD. The CDR3 DNA reads TGTGCCACTCAGGACAGTTTCTCTGGAAACACCATATATTTT. Amino acids: CATQDSFSGNTIYF.

The V call is TRBV30, the J call TRBJ1-1, with TRBD1 matching 7 bases. Germline CDR1 reads GTSNPN; CDR2 reads SVGIG (reference sequence). Germline trimming cut 0 bases from V and 10 bases from J; bases unmatched to any gene: 5. There are 12 residues in the CDR3. The CDR3 here is CAWSVNRGRAFF. The CDR3 DNA follows: TGTGCCTGGAGTGTAAACAGGGGCAGAGCTTTCTTT.

The chain joins TRBV7-9 to TRBJ2-1, with 11 bases matching TRBD2. Germline V gene sequence: CDR1 SEHNR, CDR2 FQNEAQ (reference sequence). The CDR3 has 17 amino acids. Trimming took 1 base from V and 7 from J; bases not matched to a gene: 9. CDR3 in amino acids: CASSLDLAGGLGNEQFF. DNA for the CDR3: TGTGCCAGCAGCTTAGATTTAGCGGGAGGGCTCGGGAATGAGCAGTTCTTC.

This sequence joins TRBV27 and TRBJ2-7; D perhaps matches TRBD1 (6 bases). Trimming pared 2 bases from V and 2 bases from J, leaving 10 bases between. This CDR3 comprises 14 residues. Looked up from germline, CDR1 is MNHEY and CDR2 is SMNVEV (reference sequence). The DNA for the CDR3 is TGTGCCAGCAGTTTACCGGGACAAACCTACGAGCAGTACTTC. Translation gives CASSLPGQTYEQYF.

The V call is TRBV7-9, the J call TRBJ2-6; D gene unclear. V dropped 1 base and J dropped 2 bases, with 12 bases sitting between them. This CDR3 has 17 amino acids. Per germline, CDR1 SEHNR and CDR2 FQNEAQ (reference sequence). CDR3 DNA: TGTGCCAGCAGCTTAGTCCTGTGGAAGACTGGGGCCAACGTCCTGACTTTC. This sequence encodes CASSLVLWKTGANVLTF.

There are a few counts of this clonotype. This chain connects TRBV15 to TRBJ2-7; the match to TRBD1 covers 8 bases. CDR3 length equals 15 residues. Germline values: CDR1 LNHNV, CDR2 YYDKDF (reference sequence). V shed 2 bases and J 6 bases; nucleotides not matched to a gene: 9. DNA of the CDR3: TGTGCCACCAGCAGACCCTACTCGGGGACAGGCGAGCAGTACTTC. Protein sequence: CATSRPYSGTGEQYF.

V usage is TRBV5-1 and J usage is TRBJ2-2; 8 nucleotides agree with TRBD1. After removal of 0 bases from V and 4 bases from J, the junction contained 5 bases not matched to a gene. The CDR3 contains 16 residues. The germline V gene encodes CDR1 SGHRS and CDR2 YFSETQ. Written as DNA, the CDR3 is TGCGCCAGCAGCTTGGCGTGGCAGGGGGCCACCGGGGAGCTGTTTTTT. It codes for CASSLAWQGATGELFF.

The gene calls are TRBV9 and TRBJ2-1; 8 bases map to TRBD2. V lost 3 bases to trimming and J lost 4 bases; unmatched junction nucleotides: 3. From germline, CDR1 is SGDLS and CDR2 YYNGEE. The CDR3 length is 14 residues. The DNA for the CDR3 is TGTGCCAGCAGCGGAAGCGGGGGATACAATGAGCAGTTCTTC. Translating gives CASSGSGGYNEQFF.

This rearrangement joins TRBV6-6 to TRBJ1-4; the D gene is possibly TRBD1 (6 bases). The CDR3 has 11 residues. V gave up 5 bases and J gave up 12 bases, with 10 bases separating them. In germline, CDR1 is MNHNY, CDR2 SVGAGI (reference sequence). CDR3 bases: TGTGCCAGCAGTCAGGGGAACCAACTGTTTTTT. This codes for CASSQGNQLFF.

The rearrangement uses TRBV4-3 and TRBJ2-2; D call uncertain. CDR3 size: 15 residues. Looked up from germline, CDR1 is LGHNA and CDR2 is YSLEER. Trimming took off 0 bases at V and 6 bases at J, with 11 bases between the two ends. CDR3 coding DNA: TGCGCCAGCAGCCAAGAACGGGCCCTTGCCGGGGAGCTGTTTTTT. It translates to CASSQERALAGELFF.

Only one count was recorded for this clonotype. The chain carries TRBV30 and TRBJ2-7; 8 bases match TRBD2. The V gene end was trimmed by 2 bases and the J gene end by 6 bases; junction bases not matched to a gene: 3. CDR1 is GTSNPN and CDR2 is SVGIG in the germline V gene (reference sequence). The CDR3 has 12 residues. CDR3 residues: CAWSSGGPEQYF. DNA for the CDR3: TGTGCCTGGAGTTCGGGGGGGCCCGAGCAGTACTTC. Full variable domain (missing parts from reference TRBV30 and TRBJ2-7): SQTIHQWPATLVQPVGSPLSLECTVEGTSNPNLYWYRQAAGRGLQLLFYSVGIGQISSEVPQNLSASRPQDRQFILSSKKLLLSDSGFYLCAWSSGGPEQYFGPGTRLTVT.

The chain has TRBV10-3 and TRBJ2-7; D gene uncertain. Germline V lookup: CDR1 ENHRY, CDR2 SYGVKD. Trimming took off 0 bases at V and 12 bases at J, with 15 bases between the two ends. This CDR3 has 13 residues. Written as DNA, the CDR3 is TGTGCCATCAGTGAGTCTCAGTTAGACCCGCGGTACTTC. This translates into CAISESQLDPRYF.

The chain combines TRBV12-3 or TRBV12-4 with TRBJ1-5, with 7 bases that match TRBD1. CDR3 size: 18 residues. Unmatched junction bases numbered 19, after V lost 6 bases and J lost 5 bases. Here the CDR3 DNA reads TGTGCCAGCAGCAGATCACGACAGGGTCTTCGTAGTGATCAGCCCCAGCATTTT. Translated, it gives CASSRSRQGLRSDQPQHF.

The V gene is TRBV3-1, the J gene TRBJ2-1, with D unclear. Germline CDR1 and CDR2: LGHDT and YNNKEL (reference sequence). This CDR3 comprises 14 residues. The V end was cut by 2 bases, the J end by 6 bases, with 11 bases between. The CDR3 region is CASSQLNQVNEQFF. CDR3 coding DNA: TGTGCCAGCAGCCAACTTAATCAAGTCAATGAGCAGTTCTTC.

The CDR3 sequence: CSASLTGGTEAFF. The DNA of the CDR3 is TGCAGTGCTAGTCTTACAGGTGGCACTGAAGCTTTCTTT. The J gene is TRBJ1-1, the V gene TRBV20-1; TRBD1 might be the D (5 bases). Per the germline V gene, CDR1 is DFQATT and CDR2 is SNEGSKA (reference sequence). V lost 3 bases, J lost 4 bases, and 12 bases lay in between. This CDR3 is 13 amino acids long.

This sequence joins TRBV12-3 or TRBV12-4 and TRBJ2-7; 8 positions agree with TRBD1. J was trimmed by 2 bases and V by 6 bases; bases with no gene match: 18. The CDR3 is 18 residues long. CDR3 nucleotides: TGTGCCAGCAGCAAATCTGCAGGGGGCACCTTGGGGGCCTACGAGCAGTACTTC. Translating it yields CASSKSAGGTLGAYEQYF.

The V and J genes are TRBV19 and TRBJ1-2; 9 nucleotides line up with TRBD1. The trim removed 5 bases at V and 7 bases at J, leaving 11 bases unmatched. The germline CDR1 and CDR2 sequences are LNHDA and SQIVND (reference sequence). The CDR3 loop spans 15 amino acids. This CDR3 reads CASSPPGQGATGYTF. The CDR3 DNA follows: TGTGCCAGTAGTCCTCCGGGACAGGGTGCAACTGGCTACACCTTC. The whole variable domain, filled in from reference TRBV19 and TRBJ1-2, reads DGGITQSPKYLFRKEGQNVTLSCEQNLNHDAMYWYRQDPGQGLRLIYYSQIVNDFQKGDIAEGYSVSREKKESFPLTVTSAQKNPTAFYLCASSPPGQGATGYTFGSGTRLTVV.

This clonotype was seen just once. The chain uses TRBV7-9 and TRBJ2-5, with TRBD2 matching over 14 bases. The germline V gene encodes CDR1 SEHNR and CDR2 FQNEAQ (reference sequence). This CDR3 comprises 15 residues. Germline trimming cut 5 bases from V and 6 bases from J; bases unmatched to any gene: 5. CDR3 coding DNA: TGTGCCAGCAGCCAGGGACTAGCGGGAGTGAAGACCCAGTACTTC. It is translated as CASSQGLAGVKTQYF.

The chain uses TRBV2 and TRBJ2-7, with D maybe TRBD1 (5 bases). The CDR3 loop spans 12 amino acids. Trimming shortened V by 8 bases and J by 4 bases, and 12 bases separated the two germline ends. From germline, CDR1 is SNHLY and CDR2 FYNNEI. Here the CDR3 reads CASAWTQYEQYF. CDR3 coding DNA: TGTGCCAGCGCTTGGACACAATACGAGCAGTACTTC.

The chain employs TRBV12-3 or TRBV12-4 and TRBJ2-6; no clear D. V lost 1 base, J lost 0 bases, and 4 bases lay in between. The CDR3 runs to 15 residues. CDR3 DNA sequence: TGTGCCAGCAGTTTAGGGAACTCTGGGGCCAACGTCCTGACTTTC. It yields the protein CASSLGNSGANVLTF.

J is TRBJ2-5 and V is TRBV20-1; no clear D gene. Germline V gene sequence: CDR1 DFQATT, CDR2 SNEGSKA (reference sequence). The CDR3 consists of 14 residues. Deletions cut 5 bases from V and 2 bases from J, with 15 bases between. CDR3 sequence reads: CSASIRITQETQYF. In DNA, the CDR3 is TGCAGTGCTTCTATCCGAATAACACAAGAGACCCAGTACTTC.

The J gene is TRBJ1-3, the V gene TRBV3-1; D is uncertain. The ends were cut back, 3 bases at V and 1 base at J, with 10 bases in the middle. The CDR3 loop spans 15 amino acids. The germline V gene has CDR1 LGHDT and CDR2 YNNKEL (reference sequence). The CDR3 sequence: CASSHRTRSGNTIYF. The CDR3, as DNA: TGTGCCAGCAGCCACCGAACAAGATCTGGAAACACCATATATTTT.